Listed here are 16 T cell receptor beta chains from one sample, sequenced in a study of T-cell reconstitution after alpha-beta-depleted transplantation in children. A TCRbeta library incorporating unique molecular identifiers was prepared. MiXCR, run by TCRdb on the PCR reads, gives a single entry per CDR3 protein. The repertoire holds hundreds of thousands of distinct CDR3 sequences, with 6.5% to 10% as singletons. The sequenced sample was PBMCs, mostly from graft donor cells, obtained 180 days after TCRalphabeta/CD19-depleted stem cell transplant. The source of these receptors is a male patient between 10 and 17 years old who had a stem cell transplant for acute lymphoblastic leukemia, so the T cells may come from the graft donor.

This clonotype was seen a few times. V is TRBV7-9 and J is TRBJ2-5, with D tentatively TRBD1 or TRBD2 (5 bases each). Trimming pared 2 bases from V and 1 base from J, leaving 14 bases between. The length of the CDR3 is 16 residues. Germline CDR1 is SEHNR and CDR2 is FQNEAQ (reference sequence). CDR3 in amino acids: CASSLSVGGFQETQYF. The CDR3 bases are TGTGCCAGCAGCTTAAGCGTTGGGGGTTTCCAAGAGACCCAGTACTTC.

This clonotype has a count of ten or more. This chain connects TRBV29-1 to TRBJ1-2, with D unresolved. The ends were cut back, 4 bases at V and 0 bases at J, with 6 bases in the middle. Germline V CDR1 and CDR2: SQVTM, ANQGSEA. CDR3 length: 12 residues. CDR3 sequence reads: CSVAKANYGYTF. The CDR3 DNA follows: TGCAGCGTTGCCAAGGCTAACTATGGCTACACCTTC.

This clonotype has a count of ten or more. J is TRBJ2-7 and V is TRBV20-1; 7 nucleotides agree with TRBD2. Germline V CDR1 and CDR2: DFQATT, SNEGSKA (reference sequence). The CDR3 runs to 13 residues. The V segment lost 3 bases and the J segment 2 bases; nucleotides outside the gene matches: 4. This CDR3 reads CSASPGGAYEQYF. Written as DNA, the CDR3 is TGCAGTGCTAGCCCGGGAGGAGCCTACGAGCAGTACTTC.

This clonotype has at least ten counts. This chain uses TRBV25-1 with TRBJ2-1, with D unclear. Germline loops: CDR1 MGHDK, CDR2 SYGVNS. The length of the CDR3 is 17 residues. Trimming removed 3 bases from V and 8 bases from J, with 23 bases in between. In nucleotides, the CDR3 is TGTGCCAGCAGTGACTTATGGTACGGCACCTCTACAGATGAGCAGTTCTTC. Translating it yields CASSDLWYGTSTDEQFF.

This clonotype was recorded many times. The genes are TRBV7-2 and TRBJ1-4, with 9 positions matching TRBD1. Germline trimming cut 5 bases from V and 6 bases from J; bases unmatched to any gene: 4. Germline V CDR1 and CDR2: SGHTA, FQGNSA. The CDR3 length is 14 residues. The CDR3, as DNA: TGTGCCAGCAGCCGGGACAGGGTGGATGAAAAACTGTTTTTT. Amino acids: CASSRDRVDEKLFF.

This clonotype was seen ten or more times. V gene TRBV2 combines with J gene TRBJ2-3; possibly TRBD2 for D (6 bases). Germline V gene sequence: CDR1 SNHLY, CDR2 FYNNEI. Between the trimmed V and J ends, which lost 1 base and 2 bases, there was a span of 10 bases. The CDR3 has 15 amino acids. The CDR3, as DNA: TGTGCCAGCAGTGAAGGGGGGACTCCCACAGATACGCAGTATTTT. This encodes CASSEGGTPTDTQYF.

The chain uses TRBV19 and TRBJ2-1; D might be TRBD1 (7 bases). V was trimmed by 3 bases and J by 4 bases, leaving 19 bases between them. CDR1 is LNHDA, CDR2 SQIVND, per germline (reference sequence). This CDR3 is 17 amino acids long. The CDR3: CASSIKGGGRRYNEQFF. For the CDR3, the DNA is TGTGCCAGTAGTATTAAAGGAGGGGGCCGACGTTACAATGAGCAGTTCTTC.

This clonotype was seen repeatedly, ten times or more. Here the CDR3 DNA reads TGTGCCATCAGTGAGCACATGACTACCCCGAACACCGGGGAGCTGTTTTTT. Translating gives CAISEHMTTPNTGELFF. This chain links TRBV10-3 with TRBJ2-2; the D gene is possibly TRBD2 (5 bases). Trimming left V 2 bases short and J 0 bases short, with 13 bases between. The CDR3 extends over 17 amino acids. Germline V gene sequence: CDR1 ENHRY, CDR2 SYGVKD.

This clonotype was detected many times. The chain combines TRBV20-1 with TRBJ2-1; possible D gene TRBD1, 6 bases. Germline CDR1 is DFQATT and CDR2 is SNEGSKA (reference sequence). V lost 3 bases to trimming and J lost 6 bases, with 12 bases between them. CDR3 length equals 13 residues. The CDR3 protein is CSARGAGSNEQFF. DNA of the CDR3: TGCAGTGCTAGGGGGGCAGGGTCCAATGAGCAGTTCTTC.

A word on this clonotype: This may arise from a read error, as a much more abundant clone is one base away. This chain connects TRBV12-3 or TRBV12-4 to TRBJ2-2; TRBD2 aligns across 12 bases. The CDR3 extends over 17 amino acids. The DNA of the CDR3 is TGTGTCAGCAGCCGGACTAGCGGGGCGTCCTACACCGGGGAGCTGTTTTTT. It specifies CVSSRTSGASYTGELFF.

This clonotype was detected many times. The chain employs TRBV12-3 or TRBV12-4 and TRBJ2-1; weak D call: TRBD1 (5 bases). Trimming removed 3 bases at V and 0 bases at J, with 12 bases between. The CDR3 loop spans 16 amino acids. The DNA of the CDR3 is TGTGCCAGCAGTTTGGGGCAGACCAGCTCCTACAATGAGCAGTTCTTC. This codes for CASSLGQTSSYNEQFF.

This clonotype occurred many times. The chain joins TRBV6-1 to TRBJ2-1; a weak D match, TRBD1 (5 bases). Trimming pared 6 bases from V and 9 bases from J, leaving 15 bases between. CDR1 is MNHNS, CDR2 SASEGT, per germline. The CDR3 length is 13 residues. CDR3 DNA: TGTGCCAGCAGCCAGACAGCCCGCGGTGAGCAGTTCTTC. It codes for CASSQTARGEQFF.

This clonotype was seen at least ten times. V and J are TRBV3-1 and TRBJ1-3, with unresolved D. The V end lost 9 bases, the J end lost 2 bases, and 14 bases lay between the germline ends. The V gene's germline CDR1 is LGHDT and CDR2 YNNKEL (reference sequence). The CDR3 contains 14 residues. The CDR3 DNA follows: TGTGCCAGTGCGGCAGGAGGGACTGGAAACACCATATATTTT. As protein: CASAAGGTGNTIYF.

At least ten counts were recorded for this clonotype. This chain connects TRBV7-3 to TRBJ2-1, with D perhaps TRBD1 or TRBD2 (5 bases each). The germline gives CDR1 SGHTA, CDR2 FQGTGA. This CDR3 has 15 amino acids. V was cut by 7 bases and J by 0 bases, with 13 bases left in between. Here the CDR3 DNA reads TGTGCCAGCACCTTGGGACCGACCTCCTACAATGAGCAGTTCTTC. Encoded protein: CASTLGPTSYNEQFF.

This clonotype was seen repeatedly, ten times or more. This sequence joins TRBV7-8 and TRBJ2-4, with TRBD2 matching over 11 bases. Germline trimming cut 1 base from V and 3 bases from J; bases unmatched to any gene: 8. The CDR3 contains 18 residues. Per the germline V gene, CDR1 is SGHVS and CDR2 is FQNEAQ. The CDR3 region is CASSLDFSGRVGKNIQYF. The CDR3 region has the DNA TGTGCCAGCAGCTTAGACTTTAGCGGGAGGGTCGGCAAAAACATTCAGTACTTC.

This clonotype was detected ten times or more. The chain joins TRBV20-1 to TRBJ1-3; D gene unclear. The V end was cut by 0 bases, the J end by 0 bases, with 21 bases between. The CDR3 spans 19 residues. The germline CDR1 and CDR2 sequences are DFQATT and SNEGSKA (reference sequence). Here the CDR3 DNA reads TGCAGTGCTAGAGATCCGGCAGCCCACTCACAAACCTCTGGAAACACCATATATTTT. Translation: CSARDPAAHSQTSGNTIYF.